The 30 T cell receptor beta chains below were found in one sample sequenced in a study of T cell repertoires in cytomegalovirus infection. TCRdb used MiXCR to reprocess the reads, holding one entry per CDR3 protein. The sample shows 600,000 to 700,000 distinct CDR3 sequences, around 32% of them seen only once. Their antigens remain unidentified. The sample consisted of cultured PBMCs, taken from culture after CMV antigen stimulation. Receptors originate from a human donor in good health (CMV status not recorded). Some clones in this sample may be carry-over from other donors' samples.

V gene TRBV7-8 combines with J gene TRBJ2-7; 12 bases are shared with TRBD2. The CDR3 consists of 15 residues. V dropped 5 bases and J dropped 7; count of bases not matched to a gene: 9. Germline loops: CDR1 SGHVS, CDR2 FQNEAQ. CDR3 loop: CASSLRLAGAQEQYF. In nucleotides, the CDR3 is TGTGCCAGCAGCCTGCGACTAGCGGGGGCTCAAGAGCAGTACTTC.

This clonotype has at least ten counts. The chain carries TRBV7-8 and TRBJ2-2; 7 positions match TRBD2. Germline values: CDR1 SGHVS, CDR2 FQNEAQ. The CDR3 contains 16 residues. The trim removed 5 bases at V and 6 bases at J, leaving 12 bases unmatched. The DNA for the CDR3 is TGTGCCAGCAGCCAACGGACGGGGGGAGGGCCCGGGGAGCTGTTTTTT. It specifies CASSQRTGGGPGELFF.

The chain links TRBV12-5 to TRBJ2-7, with D uncertain. The V end was cut by 6 bases, the J end by 4 bases, with 10 bases between. There are 12 residues in the CDR3. The germline V gene encodes CDR1 LGHNT and CDR2 FRNRAP. The CDR3 reads CASGRTRYEQYF. The CDR3 DNA sequence: TGTGCTAGTGGCCGTACCAGATACGAGCAGTACTTC.

This clonotype appeared a few times. The chain couples TRBV7-6 to TRBJ2-7, with a tentative D call TRBD2 (5 bases). The CDR3 length is 14 residues. Germline CDR1 reads SGHVS; CDR2 reads FNYEAQ. V lost 2 bases, J lost 5 bases, and 13 bases lay in between. The DNA for the CDR3 is TGTGCCAGCAGCTTAAATTCGGGGAGCAACGAGCAGTACTTC. Translation gives CASSLNSGSNEQYF. The full variable domain, completed using reference TRBV7-6 and TRBJ2-7, is GAGVSQSPRYKVTKRGQDVALRCDPISGHVSLYWYRQALGQGPEFLTYFNYEAQQDKSGLPNDRFSAERPEGSISTLTIQRTEQRDSAMYRCASSLNSGSNEQYFGPGTRLTVT.

The chain has TRBV19 and TRBJ1-5; D is possibly TRBD1 (5 bases). This CDR3 is 11 amino acids long. Germline CDR1 is LNHDA and CDR2 is SQIVND (reference sequence). Trimming stripped 9 bases from V and 4 bases from J, with 7 bases between. The CDR3 DNA is TGTGCCAGCGGGGCAAATCAGCCCCAGCATTTT. Translated, it gives CASGANQPQHF. Supplemented by reference TRBV19 and TRBJ1-5, the full variable domain reads DGGITQSPKYLFRKEGQNVTLSCEQNLNHDAMYWYRQDPGQGLRLIYYSQIVNDFQKGDIAEGYSVSREKKESFPLTVTSAQKNPTAFYLCASGANQPQHFGDGTRLSIL.

The chain combines TRBV4-2 with TRBJ2-1; D might be TRBD1 or TRBD2, each matching 5 bases. CDR3 length: 15 amino acids. V lost 6 bases and J 4 bases, leaving 16 bases between the germline ends. Germline CDR1 reads LGHNA; CDR2 reads YNFKEQ. The CDR3 DNA follows: TGTGCCAGCAGTCGAGCACCGGGACCGTACAATGAGCAGTTCTTC. This translates into CASSRAPGPYNEQFF.

There are a few counts of this clonotype. In DNA, the CDR3 is TGTGCCAGCAGTTACGCTAATCGGGCTAGCGGGAGGGCGAATGAGCAGTTCTTC. Translating it yields CASSYANRASGRANEQFF. This chain uses TRBV6-2 or TRBV6-3 with TRBJ2-1; 12 bases are shared with TRBD2. CDR1 is MNHEY and CDR2 is SVGEGT in the germline V gene. The CDR3 totals 18 residues. With 2 bases clipped from V and 7 bases from J, the junction kept 12 bases outside the gene matches.

The rearrangement joins TRBV7-2 to TRBJ2-7; D unresolved. Germline assignment: CDR1 SGHTA and CDR2 FQGNSA. Trimming shortened V by 5 bases and J by 2 bases, and 16 bases separated the two germline ends. The CDR3 is 15 amino acids. The CDR3 DNA reads as TGTGCCAGCAGCCAGGTCGCTAGTAGGACCTACGAGCAGTACTTC. Translated, it gives CASSQVASRTYEQYF.

The chain combines TRBV6-1 with TRBJ2-3; D not certain. Trimming left V 8 bases short and J 1 base short, with 13 bases between. This CDR3 has 14 amino acids. Germline lookup yields CDR1 MNHNS and CDR2 SASEGT. The CDR3 nucleotides read TGTGCCAGCCGCCCCGATTGGGGCACAGATACGCAGTATTTT. Its translation: CASRPDWGTDTQYF.

This rearrangement joins TRBV7-2 to TRBJ2-7, with D uncertain. V gave up 5 bases and J gave up 6 bases, with 11 bases separating them. The CDR3 has 12 residues. Germline CDR1 reads SGHTA; CDR2 reads FQGNSA. CDR3 sequence (DNA): TGTGCCAGCAGCCTCCTGACGACCGAGCAGTACTTC. This codes for CASSLLTTEQYF.

The chain has TRBV7-9 and TRBJ2-1; the D is unclear. The CDR3 is made up of 13 amino acids. Between the trimmed V and J ends, which lost 1 base and 5 bases, there was a span of 6 bases. Germline CDR1 reads SEHNR; CDR2 reads FQNEAQ (reference sequence). DNA for the CDR3: TGTGCCAGCAGCTTAGTAGTGAACAATGAGCAGTTCTTC. This codes for CASSLVVNNEQFF.

The chain employs TRBV19 and TRBJ1-1; unclear D gene. Germline CDR1 LNHDA, CDR2 SQIVND (reference sequence). V was clipped by 4 bases and J by 6 bases, with 15 bases between them. The CDR3 runs to 14 residues. CDR3 amino acids: CASSTAGPGAEAFF. The CDR3 DNA sequence: TGTGCCAGTAGTACGGCAGGCCCCGGGGCTGAAGCTTTCTTT.

V is TRBV7-1 and J is TRBJ2-7; unclear D gene. TRBV7-1 is an ORF, and what it does is uncertain. This CDR3 comprises 13 residues. V lost 7 bases and J lost 3, with 13 bases in between. Here the CDR3 DNA reads TGTGCCAGCAACCTCCGGACGGACTACGAGCAGTACTTC. Amino acid sequence: CASNLRTDYEQYF.

This clonotype was picked up many times. The chain uses TRBV7-2 and TRBJ2-5, with a tentative D call TRBD2 (6 bases). The germline gives CDR1 SGHTA, CDR2 FQGNSA. CDR3 size: 16 residues. V shed 1 base and J shed 1 base, with 13 bases lying between them. The CDR3, as DNA: TGTGCCAGCAGCTTAGAAGGAGGGGTCCTCCAAGAGACCCAGTACTTC. Its translation is CASSLEGGVLQETQYF.

Many counts were recorded for this clonotype. The chain carries TRBV7-8 and TRBJ1-5; unclear D gene. Germline V gives CDR1 SGHVS, CDR2 FQNEAQ. Deletions cut 2 bases from V and 7 bases from J, with 18 bases between. The CDR3 runs to 16 residues. In DNA, the CDR3 is TGTGCCAGCAGCTTAAGACGGAATGTGGTGAACCAGCCCCAGCATTTT. The encoded protein is CASSLRRNVVNQPQHF.

This clonotype was observed a handful of times. The chain joins TRBV7-6 to TRBJ1-6, with TRBD1 matching over 8 bases. This CDR3 spans 16 amino acids. V was pared by 5 bases and J by 7 bases, with 10 bases of the junction left unmatched. Germline CDR1 reads SGHVS; CDR2 reads FNYEAQ. In DNA, the CDR3 is TGTGCCAGCAGCGATATAAAGACAGGGGTGAATTCACCCCTCCACTTT. It yields the protein CASSDIKTGVNSPLHF.

This clonotype appeared a few times. The V call is TRBV7-9, the J call TRBJ2-7; 9 bases are a match to TRBD1. Germline lookup yields CDR1 SEHNR and CDR2 FQNEAQ (reference sequence). V was clipped by 5 bases and J by 6 bases; unmatched bases: 17. The CDR3 has 17 amino acids. The CDR3 spells CASSPPGTGTRGSEQYF. Here the CDR3 DNA reads TGTGCCAGCAGCCCCCCCGGGACAGGGACGCGGGGTTCCGAGCAGTACTTC.

The chain employs TRBV19 and TRBJ1-5, with D uncertain. Germline V gene lookup returns CDR1 LNHDA and CDR2 SQIVND (reference sequence). This CDR3 is 14 amino acids long. The ends were cut back, 3 bases at V and 4 bases at J, with 10 bases in the middle. In nucleotides, the CDR3 is TGTGCCAGTAGTATGGGAGGGTTGAATCAGCCCCAGCATTTT. This codes for CASSMGGLNQPQHF.

There are many counts of this clonotype. CDR3 in amino acids: CASRVGGNEGKLFF. In DNA form, the CDR3 reads TGTGCCAGCAGGGTCGGTGGGAATGAAGGAAAACTGTTTTTT. V is TRBV7-2 and J is TRBJ1-4; D call uncertain. This CDR3 is built from 14 residues. V was pared by 6 bases and J by 10 bases, with 18 bases between. Looked up from germline, CDR1 is SGHTA and CDR2 is FQGNSA.

V and J are TRBV4-1 and TRBJ1-2; D may be TRBD1 (6 bases). The CDR3 length is 13 residues. Trimming cost V 4 bases and J 4 bases, with 10 bases left between them. CDR1 and CDR2 from the germline V gene are MGHRA and YSYEKL. CDR3: CASSRQQGYGYTF. The CDR3 nucleotides are TGCGCCAGCAGCCGACAACAGGGCTATGGCTACACCTTC.

The chain carries TRBV19 and TRBJ2-1, with D possibly being TRBD2 (5 bases). This CDR3 has 13 residues. V lost 3 bases and J lost 9, with 12 bases in between. Germline-derived CDR1 and CDR2 are LNHDA and SQIVND (reference sequence). The DNA for the CDR3 is TGTGCCAGTAGTATGTTAGCGAGCGGTGAGCAGTTCTTC. This encodes CASSMLASGEQFF. Drawing the rest from reference TRBV19 and TRBJ2-1, the complete variable domain is DGGITQSPKYLFRKEGQNVTLSCEQNLNHDAMYWYRQDPGQGLRLIYYSQIVNDFQKGDIAEGYSVSREKKESFPLTVTSAQKNPTAFYLCASSMLASGEQFFGPGTRLTVL.

In this sample, this clonotype turned up many times. This chain uses TRBV19 with TRBJ2-1; D unclear. Germline CDR1 reads LNHDA; CDR2 reads SQIVND (reference sequence). The CDR3 is 13 residues long. Trimming shortened V by 10 bases and J by 0 bases, and 10 bases separated the two germline ends. This chain's CDR3 is CATKDGSYNEQFF. Here the CDR3 DNA reads TGTGCCACCAAGGATGGCTCCTACAATGAGCAGTTCTTC.

This clonotype was counted between two and nine times. V usage is TRBV5-1 and J usage is TRBJ2-5; D uncertain. Deletions cut 5 bases from V and 1 base from J, with 6 bases between. The CDR3 runs 12 residues. The germline V gene has CDR1 SGHRS and CDR2 YFSETQ. As DNA, the CDR3 is TGCGCCAGCAGGGAACCCCAAGAGACCCAGTACTTC. It yields the protein CASREPQETQYF.

The chain couples TRBV28 to TRBJ1-4; TRBD1 matches 7 bases. This CDR3 is built from 12 residues. Germline CDR1 MDHEN, CDR2 SYDVKM. Trimming cost V 8 bases and J 7 bases; bases outside gene matches: 4. The CDR3 nucleotides are TGTGCCAGCGGGACAGCGGGTGAAAAACTGTTTTTT. This translates into CASGTAGEKLFF.

This clonotype was seen only a few times. The chain is built from TRBV11-2 and TRBJ2-1; D perhaps matches TRBD2 (5 bases). V lost 0 bases to trimming and J lost 2 bases, with 14 bases between them. CDR3 length equals 17 residues. The germline gives CDR1 SGHAT, CDR2 FQNNGV. The CDR3 DNA reads as TGTGCCAGCAGCTTAGAACTCCGCGGGTTAGCCTACAATGAGCAGTTCTTC. It specifies CASSLELRGLAYNEQFF.

In this sample, this clonotype turned up many times. The chain couples TRBV12-3 or TRBV12-4 to TRBJ2-2; 12 bases match TRBD1. The junction had 11 bases not matched to a gene; V was cut back by 6 bases and J by 3 bases. The length of the CDR3 is 18 residues. CDR3 residues: CASRPGTGGLTYTGELFF. As DNA, the CDR3 is TGTGCCAGCAGGCCCGGGACAGGGGGCCTGACTTACACCGGGGAGCTGTTTTTT.

J is TRBJ2-5 and V is TRBV7-6; D remains unclear. The CDR3 runs to 12 residues. Trimming removed 3 bases from V and 7 bases from J, with 9 bases in between. Germline V gene data show CDR1 as SGHVS and CDR2 as FNYEAQ. In DNA, the CDR3 is TGTGCCAGCAGCTTGAATTGGGGGACCCAGTACTTC. Its protein product is CASSLNWGTQYF. Full variable domain (rest looked up from reference TRBV7-6 and TRBJ2-5): GAGVSQSPRYKVTKRGQDVALRCDPISGHVSLYWYRQALGQGPEFLTYFNYEAQQDKSGLPNDRFSAERPEGSISTLTIQRTEQRDSAMYRCASSLNWGTQYFGPGTRLLVL.

This clonotype was seen a handful of times. The chain employs TRBV28 and TRBJ2-6; 7 bases fit TRBD1. The germline CDR1 and CDR2 sequences are MDHEN and SYDVKM. CDR3 length: 14 amino acids. J gave up 12 bases and V 5 bases, and 10 bases lay outside the gene matches. This chain's CDR3 is CASSTETGTAVLTF. CDR3 bases: TGTGCCAGCAGTACTGAAACCGGGACAGCCGTCCTGACTTTC. The whole variable domain, remainder taken from reference TRBV28 and TRBJ2-6, is DVKVTQSSRYLVKRTGEKVFLECVQDMDHENMFWYRQDPGLGLRLIYFSYDVKMKEKGDIPEGYSVSREKKERFSLILESASTNQTSMYLCASSTETGTAVLTFGAGSRLTVL.

There are a few counts of this clonotype. This chain joins TRBV7-4 and TRBJ2-1; TRBD2 matches 13 bases. V trimming: 2 bases; J trimming: 0 bases; junction bases outside the gene matches: 7. Germline lookup yields CDR1 SGHVT and CDR2 SQSDAQ. The CDR3 is made up of 19 amino acids. The CDR3 is CASSLRPGLAGPSYNEQFF. In DNA, the CDR3 is TGTGCCAGCAGCTTAAGACCGGGACTAGCGGGGCCCTCCTACAATGAGCAGTTCTTC.

This clonotype was recorded a few times. CDR3: CASSLRGQGDTDTQYF. CDR3 sequence (DNA): TGTGCCAGCAGCTTGCGCGGCCAGGGGGACACAGATACGCAGTATTTT. The chain links TRBV7-9 to TRBJ2-3; 7 bases align to TRBD1. V lost 3 bases to trimming and J lost 2 bases; unmatched junction nucleotides: 8. The V gene's germline CDR1 is SEHNR and CDR2 FQNEAQ (reference sequence). This CDR3 has 16 amino acids.